This record covers a single TCR beta chain. Its specific antigen is unknown. No much larger clonotype is one base removed from it; base qualities were not supplied. The library came from the immunoSEQ multiplex PCR assay. A mixture of 60 forward primers for TCR Vbeta segments and 13 reverse primers for TCR Jbeta segments was used in the multiplex PCR. The CDR3 region of rearranged TCR beta genes was amplified from genomic DNA by a multiplex PCR assay. The Illumina HiSeq System was used to sequence the amplified TCR beta libraries as 87-base-pair reads. In the authors' own workflow: In a later analysis, tens of millions of unique TCR beta chains were counted across the roughly 610 repertoires, and roughly 10 million of these chains were shared by at least two donors. To remove PCR and sequencing errors, raw reads were error-corrected and collapsed into unique sequences using a nearest-neighbor algorithm that merged closely related sequences. To assign V, D and J gene segments, CDR3 sequences were aligned to IMGT reference sequences. Each retained sequence needed at least a six-nucleotide match to both a V gene segment and a J gene segment. A rearrangement counted as productive if the CDR3 had no stop codons and remained in frame with V and J, and every other rearrangement counted as non-productive. Following IMGT convention, CDR3 was defined as the stretch from the second conserved V-encoded cysteine up to the conserved J-encoded phenylalanine. The earlier analysis of around 640 of the donors excluded sequences that lacked an unambiguous match to a single V gene segment. In an earlier analysis of 587 of the donors, a V segment was called functional when productive rearrangements were above 56.7%, and segregating when the standard deviation between donors exceeded 5%. A statistical classification framework was developed to diagnose cytomegalovirus status using the catalog of TCR beta chain sequences. V and J gene assignment, in a later analysis, came from comparing TCR nucleotide sequences with IMGT/GENE-DB human TR gene sequences. The TCRdist pipeline was used in a later analysis to assign CDR3 sequences and most-parsimonious VDJ recombination scenarios. In a later analysis, every TCR beta chain was defined by the combination of its CDR3 amino acid sequence and its V-gene family, and reads without a unique V-gene family were dropped. In a later analysis, 450 to 600 highly shared, low-generation-probability nucleotide sequences were removed to address suspected cross-contamination and a sequencing artifact. A later analysis calculated a clonal expansion index for each public chain from normalized within-repertoire ranks of inferred template counts. Generation probabilities in a later analysis came from a VDJ recombination model fitted to out-of-frame rearrangements, and those results were checked against IGoR. In a later analysis, hypergeometric tests were used to score TCR-TCR, TCR-HLA and TCR-CMV co-occurrence, with a repertoire-size bias correction applied to TCR pairs. In a later analysis, false discovery rates were estimated by permuting HLA or CMV assignments 20 times. A later analysis grouped co-occurring TCRs with DBSCAN, adding TCRdist sequence similarity when clustering within HLA-allele-positive subsets. Repertoires with fewer than 30,000 or more than 120,000 public chains, plus five repertoires with anomalous nucleotide sharing, were excluded from co-occurrence clustering. TCRdb re-hosts the immuneACCESS table, in-frame sequences only. Its copies lack some clones; in the studies checked, an unresolved V gene accounts for under half of them, and the cause for the rest is not known. V and J calls and clone size follow that table, whereas D and trimming were derived from the DNA. The sample table holds some 85,000 clones, of which approximately 88% were seen once. The top ten constitute roughly 2.6% of the sample.

The data derive from a study of cytomegalovirus exposure and HLA in healthy donors (dated by TCRdb to between 2016 and 2019). Notes on the research overall: An earlier analysis of 587 of the donors reported 276 Gb of sequence data and around 100 million unique TCR beta sequences obtained from some 170 million T cells. To study patterns of TCR occurrence, a later analysis re-analyzed previously published TCR beta repertoires from 666 donors and added high-resolution HLA genotyping. A separate validation cohort of 100 to 150 different subjects was used in addition to the approximately 700-subject first cohort. In an earlier analysis of 587 of the donors, high-throughput TCR beta sequencing was used to judge whether each TCR beta V gene segment behaved as functional or pseudogenic. Typing coverage differed by locus: A, B, C, DRB1 and DQB1 were typed in about 629-640 donors, DQA1 in about 510, DPA1 in approximately 610, and DPB1 in roughly 470. A later genetic analysis took genome-wide SNP genotypes for about three fifths of the 666 donors and used that subset as a discovery cohort. High-throughput TCR immunosequencing, statistical association of individual TCRs with disease status, and machine learning were combined to predict cytomegalovirus infection status. The aim of the study was to test whether cataloging public T cell receptors could identify signatures of past pathogen exposure. Among over 350 genotyped donors of the cohort, an average of approximately 240,000 unique TCR beta nucleotide sequences were sequenced per donor, roughly 18% of them non-productive. The T cell repertoires of 666 subjects were profiled by immunosequencing and related to cytomegalovirus serostatus. An early release covering more than 500 HLA-typed donors comprised approximately 300 gigabases of sequencing data and around 86 million unique TCR sequences. Four or five DR-DQ haplotypes were handled as single units for association and clustering because linkage in the cohort was strong. Donor age, sex, ethnicity and CMV serostatus were compiled together with the repertoire data. Among the roughly 400 genotyped donors, 81% belonged to the genetic ancestry cluster associated with self-reported Caucasian donors. All discovery cohort repertoires had been generated on a single sequencing platform. Class I and class II HLA loci were covered by the typing at four-digit resolution. In the later analysis, no new phenotypic data were used to find candidate immune exposures; instead, reliance was placed on TCR beta sequences and their occurrence across donors.

Trimming costs V 0 bases and J 0 bases, and their ends lie 9 bases apart. Looking up the germline V gene (reference sequence) yields CDR1 LNHNV and CDR2 YYDKDF. The CDR3 contains 17 residues, cysteine and phenylalanine counted. Only the CDR3 part of the read is kept: 51 bases, read in frame from the first base. Results and caveats for the whole study, not just this receptor: Because HLA typing was missing for some donors at each locus, association tests included only the typed subset. In a later genetic analysis, a missense DCLRE1C variant was associated with V-gene and J-gene trimming of TCR beta chains, and the association was replicated in an independent cohort. Immune exposure information for the cohort was limited to CMV serostatus. Correlated functional status among segregating V segments might reflect linkage disequilibrium, but an unknown experimental factor could not be ruled out. In a later analysis, HLA-associated TCR beta chains were found to be more clonally expanded and to have lower generation probabilities than equally common non-associated chains. The classifier was reported to diagnose cytomegalovirus status with high specificity and sensitivity in both the original cohort and the validation cohort. In an earlier analysis of a few hundred of the donors, most TCR beta V segments were observed in productive rearrangements about 90% or about 30% of the time, broadly matching IMGT annotations. The authors suggested that the approach could potentially be extended to other disease states and immunological phenotypes. While some public TCRs were present in many individuals, most TCR sequences turned up only very rarely across donors. The sequencing pipeline was judged likely to have produced a cluster of highly shared sequence variants as a technical artifact. At a false discovery rate of 0.05, a later analysis linked 16,951 TCR beta sequences to specific HLA alleles. According to a later analysis, TCR association rates differed among HLA loci, with DRB1 alleles showing the most associated TCRs and HLA-C alleles showing the fewest. According to a later analysis, parvovirus B19, influenza, CMV and Epstein-Barr virus appeared linked to several top co-occurrence clusters. Compared with the approximately 600-donor mean, donors in an Asian-associated ancestry cluster had fewer N-insertions in productive TCRs, according to a later genetic analysis. The study gave a list of more than 150 TCR beta chains associated with cytomegalovirus. The cohort was sequenced for TCR beta chains only, and without alpha or paired-chain data the features that could be detected were limited. A further reported finding was that TCR beta sequences accurately predicted the HLA-A and HLA-B alleles for most subjects in the first cohort. When HLA alleles, especially DR and DQ, strongly co-occurred, TCR associations were difficult to assign to individual alleles. Presence/absence analyses assumed roughly uniform sequencing depth across donors, an assumption that may not hold. Seventeen rarely observed V segments, including chromosome 9 orphons, were excluded from the earlier analysis of about 600 of the donors because counts were too low. Some IMGT-functional V segments, including TRBV6-2 and TRBV6-3, could not be distinguished by the 87-base-pair reads and were therefore excluded. In a later analysis, most CMV-associated TCR beta chains were found to appear HLA-restricted, with HLA associations seemingly driven largely by CMV exposure. A few of the identified cytomegalovirus-associated TCR beta chains were confirmed in vitro to be specific for cytomegalovirus antigens.

In total, roughly 670 healthy bone marrow donors made up the cohort. All cohort members were sampled while nominally healthy, although unrecorded immune exposures were likely present. The donor was CMV seronegative and was included in the group of 352 seronegative cohort members. Every donor gave a peripheral blood sample, and the peripheral blood mononuclear cells from that sample were used for TCR beta sequencing. The Qiagen DNeasy Blood Extraction Kit was used to extract genomic DNA from the blood cell samples. The rearrangement combines TRBV15 with TRBJ2-6; the D gene assignment is ambiguous. Specimen: PBMCs. This clonotype originated in a woman in her 50s in good health and CMV-seronegative. The DNA is as follows: TGTGCCACCAGCAGAGATGTGGAGACCTCTGGGGCCAACGTCCTGACTTTC. Translated, this gives CATSRDVETSGANVLTF.